This record covers a single T cell receptor (beta chain). In this sample, this clonotype turned up a few times. Its antigen target is currently unknown. No per-base quality is available; no much larger clone lies one base away. This entry belongs to a study of identical twins (dated by TCRdb to 2016 to 2017). Looking at the study overall: The study deep-sequenced TCR alpha and beta repertoires from monozygotic twins, unrelated adults of various ages and cord blood to test whether fetal clonotypes persist. To rule out contamination, the twin experiments were replicated at different times with different library preparation protocols.

General study outcomes and caveats: Excess twin sharing in beta out-of-frame sequences was weaker because fewer shared sequences lowered the signal-to-noise ratio. Abundant cord blood beta clonotypes carried fewer insertions; young adult naive repertoires showed a weaker similar trend, while memory repertoires showed none. Compared with coincidental sharing between unrelated individuals, out-of-frame TCR alpha sequences shared between twins had an excess of sequences with low generation probability. Because the same donors could not be followed over many years, conclusions were based on cross-sectional statistical analysis. Out-of-frame TCR alpha sharing in monozygotic twins was systematically underestimated by recombination models, whereas sharing between unrelated individuals was in agreement with the recombination models. Invariant T cells such as MAIT and iNKT could partly confound zero-insertion analyses, although diverse VJ usage argued against such confounding for most clonotypes.

The receptor library was made with 5' RACE. This sample was sequenced with an Illumina HiSeq 2000. Template switching introduced a universal primer binding site; the final cDNA contained a unique molecular identifier, enabling accurate counting of TCR cDNA molecules. Specific primers in the conserved constant-segment region were used to synthesize first-strand cDNA for TCR alpha and beta chains. To control for contamination, each cDNA library was double barcoded with a SMART-Mk sample barcode plus Illumina barcodes. TruSeq adapter sequences along with Illumina sample barcodes were introduced in two successive PCR steps. Sequencing of the TCR alpha and beta cDNA libraries was done on the Illumina HiSeq platform using custom primers. The study's processing was this. Unique molecular identifiers were extracted from raw reads with MiGEC, and CDR3 positions were determined with MiXCR. Recombination models were inferred per individual with the repgenHMM and IGoR tools using an EM algorithm. Shared clonotypes were analyzed with the tcR package in R, and sharing was normalized by the product of cloneset sizes. Out-of-frame nonproductive sequences were analyzed to study raw recombination free of thymic and clonal selection effects. TCRdb's own reprocessing of the public reads used fastp at Q25 and MiXCR and kept productive beta chains. Rows merge per CDR3 protein into single entries with the most common DNA and genes. The V and J calls shown here were made by TCRdb, not taken from the authors' results. The sample table holds 210,000 or so distinct CDR3 sequences, of which 15% to 20% were seen once. The ten largest clones add up to over 35% of the sample.

Every donor was a healthy Caucasian. Three pairs of female monozygotic twins, all aged roughly 18 to 29 years, were included in the twin cohort. CD4+ and CD8+ T cell populations were isolated with positive isolation kits from Invitrogen. The sample was also reused in another study, on T cells expressing NK-cell markers. As described in the second report: Eight donors provided sorted CD3+CD56+NKG2C+, CD3+CD56+NKG2C- and CD3+CD56-NKG2C+ T-cell subsets, whose TCR beta-chain repertoires were profiled. Seven of the eight sequenced donors were HCMV-seropositive and one was HCMV-seronegative. In several experiments an anti-gammadeltaTCR antibody was added to restrict sorting to alphabetaTCR-expressing T cells. For about 6 donors, the dominant CD3+CD56+NKG2C+ clonotypes were among the top 10 CD8+ clonotypes and accounted for about 1.0-7.5% of CD8+ T cells. Those dominant clonotypes were again the most abundant among CD3+CD56-NKG2C+ cells in a few donors, at roughly 25-65%. Whether the expanded NKG2C-expressing T cell clones were specific for HCMV antigens remained unclear. The eight sequenced donors were randomly selected healthy volunteers, three men and five women. HCMV-specific IgG was detected in serum with a commercial ELISA kit to determine HCMV serostatus. MIGEC was used to demultiplex reads and group the reads by UMI, and MiTCR was used to assemble and quantify clonotypes. To exclude erroneous sequences, any TCR cDNA sequence not supported by at least two reads was discarded. The tcR package was used for downstream repertoire analysis, with clonotypes matched between fractions based on CDR3 nucleotide sequence plus V segment. VDJmatch was used to annotate antigen specificity against VDJdb, with one amino acid substitution in CDR3 allowed.

The sequenced sample consisted of CD8+ T cells sorted from blood. The receptor was derived from a woman younger than 30 in good health.

In nucleotides, the sequence is TGCGCCAGCAGCGGCGAGGGGGAAGCTTTCTTT. Its product reads: CASSGEGEAFF. The sequence is built from TRBV4-3 and TRBJ1-1, with TRBD1 perhaps the D gene, on 5 matching bases. Inclusive of the bounding cysteine and phenylalanine, the CDR3 is 11 residues long. Just CDR3 DNA is preserved here, 33 bases in frame from base 1. The trim is 5 bases for V and 8 bases for J, with a gap of 9 bases between the germline ends. CDR1 and CDR2 are drawn from the germline V gene: LGHNA, YSLEER.